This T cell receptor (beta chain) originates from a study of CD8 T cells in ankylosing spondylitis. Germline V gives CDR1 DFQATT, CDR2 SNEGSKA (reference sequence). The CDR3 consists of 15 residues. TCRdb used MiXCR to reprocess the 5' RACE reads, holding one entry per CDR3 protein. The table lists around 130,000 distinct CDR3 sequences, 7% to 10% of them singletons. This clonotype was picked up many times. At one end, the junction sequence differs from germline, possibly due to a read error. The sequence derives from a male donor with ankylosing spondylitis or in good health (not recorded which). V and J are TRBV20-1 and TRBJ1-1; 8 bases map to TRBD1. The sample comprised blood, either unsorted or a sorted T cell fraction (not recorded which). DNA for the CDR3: TGCAGTGCTGGAGACAGGGGTCGTGTGAACACTGAAGCTTTCTTT. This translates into CSAGDRGRVNTEAFF.